The 2 T cell receptor beta chains given below trace back to one sample, sequenced in a study of cytomegalovirus exposure and HLA in healthy donors. It was with 60 Vbeta and 13 Jbeta primers that the PCR ran. Assay: immunoSEQ multiplex PCR; the TCRdb copy retains only in-frame clones and omits some. The table records roughly 140,000 clones, nearly 85% of them present only once. Input material: PBMCs. The receptors originated from a male donor in good health and CMV-seronegative.

The rearrangement uses TRBV27 and TRBJ2-7; 9 bases align to TRBD1. The trim removed 5 bases at V and 0 bases at J, leaving 5 bases unmatched. The germline V gene has CDR1 MNHEY and CDR2 SMNVEV (reference sequence). The CDR3 contains 15 residues. CDR3 sequence: CASSLTGQGSYEQYF. The CDR3 nucleotides read TGTGCCAGCAGTCTAACGGGACAGGGCTCCTACGAGCAGTACTTC.

The chain joins TRBV7-3 to TRBJ1-2; D gene unclear. Per germline, CDR1 SGHTA and CDR2 FQGTGA. Trimming took 1 base from V and 4 from J, leaving 7 bases between them. The CDR3 sequence is 13 residues long. The CDR3 nucleotides read TGTGCCAGCAGCTTAAATGAAGCCTATGGCTACACCTTC. Amino acid sequence: CASSLNEAYGYTF.